The clone carrying this T cell receptor (beta chain) occurred once. Its specificity is not known. This entry belongs to a study of CD8 T cell repertoires and HIV-1 epitope variants. The study, taken as a whole, reports: Fewer than ten TCR beta clonotypes were antigen-specific, roughly six apparently recognizing autologous or escape variants.

Germline loops: CDR1 SGHVS, CDR2 FQNEAQ. V lost 1 base and J lost 2, with 11 bases in between. The CDR3 runs to 15 residues. Generated by immunoSEQ multiplex PCR, the TCRdb table keeps only in-frame clones and is missing some. This sample has 950 to 1,100 clones, with more than 55% found just once. The chain employs TRBV7-8 and TRBJ1-2; unclear D gene. The material sequenced was cultured CD8+ T cells derived from PBMCs. The sequence was collected from a male donor with HIV. The chain's CDR3 is CASSLEEVSNYGYTF. The CDR3 region has the DNA TGTGCCAGCAGCTTAGAAGAGGTTTCGAACTATGGCTACACCTTC.